A single T cell receptor (beta chain) is shown here with its context. This record comes from a study of blood T cell repertoires in COVID-19. Germline CDR1 and CDR2: LNHDA and SQIVND (reference sequence). The CDR3 is made up of 14 amino acids. V dropped 6 bases and J dropped 7 bases, with 15 bases sitting between them. Profiling relied on immunoSEQ multiplex PCR, and the TCRdb table lists in-frame clones only, not all of them. The sample shows 70,000 to 95,000 clones, 85% of them seen only once. Sequenced: peripheral blood. The gene calls are TRBV19 and TRBJ2-2; D might be TRBD1 (6 bases). The source is a woman between 70 and 85 years old with active or convalescent COVID-19. CDR3 loop: CASSTKGDIGELFF. DNA of the CDR3: TGTGCCAGTAGCACGAAAGGGGACATCGGGGAGCTGTTTTTT. The complete variable domain, with remaining parts taken from reference TRBV19 and TRBJ2-2, reads DGGITQSPKYLFRKEGQNVTLSCEQNLNHDAMYWYRQDPGQGLRLIYYSQIVNDFQKGDIAEGYSVSREKKESFPLTVTSAQKNPTAFYLCASSTKGDIGELFFGEGSRLTVL.